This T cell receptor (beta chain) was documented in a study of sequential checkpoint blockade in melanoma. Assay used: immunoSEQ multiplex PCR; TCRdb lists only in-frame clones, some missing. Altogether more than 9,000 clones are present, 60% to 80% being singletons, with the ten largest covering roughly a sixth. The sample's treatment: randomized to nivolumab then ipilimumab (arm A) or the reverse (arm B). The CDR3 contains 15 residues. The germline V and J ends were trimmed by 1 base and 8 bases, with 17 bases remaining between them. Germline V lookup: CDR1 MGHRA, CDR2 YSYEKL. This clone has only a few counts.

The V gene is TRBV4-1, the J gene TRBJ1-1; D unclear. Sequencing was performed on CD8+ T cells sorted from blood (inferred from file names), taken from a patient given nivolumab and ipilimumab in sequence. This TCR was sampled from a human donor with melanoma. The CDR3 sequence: CASSQVDTDGGEAFF. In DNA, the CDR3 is TGCGCCAGCAGCCAAGTAGATACGGACGGCGGGGAAGCTTTCTTT.